This TCR beta chain was captured by sequencing in a study of T cell repertoires in cytomegalovirus infection. Overall study: CMV epitopes, recently identified HLA-C-restricted and well-studied HLA-B-restricted, were used. Public TCR beta signatures provided an indication of both CMV infection and a matching HLA type.

On this clonotype: The target antigen is unknown.

The CDR3 spans 16 residues. V was cut by 1 base and J by 2 bases, with 13 bases left in between. Germline CDR1 SGHAT, CDR2 FQNNGV. TCRdb called the reads again in MiXCR, with one record for every CDR3 protein. The sample gives approximately 220,000 distinct CDR3 sequences, roughly 34% of which show up once; approximately 59% is in the top ten. V is TRBV11-2 and J is TRBJ2-3; D is perhaps TRBD2 (5 bases). This receptor was taken from a human donor in good health (CMV status not recorded). Some clones in this sample may be carry-over from other donors' samples. This specimen was CD8+ T cells from cultured PBMCs, taken from culture after CMV antigen stimulation. This CDR3 reads CASSLVGRDHTDTQYF. The CDR3 nucleotides are TGTGCCAGCAGCTTAGTGGGGAGAGATCACACAGATACGCAGTATTTT.